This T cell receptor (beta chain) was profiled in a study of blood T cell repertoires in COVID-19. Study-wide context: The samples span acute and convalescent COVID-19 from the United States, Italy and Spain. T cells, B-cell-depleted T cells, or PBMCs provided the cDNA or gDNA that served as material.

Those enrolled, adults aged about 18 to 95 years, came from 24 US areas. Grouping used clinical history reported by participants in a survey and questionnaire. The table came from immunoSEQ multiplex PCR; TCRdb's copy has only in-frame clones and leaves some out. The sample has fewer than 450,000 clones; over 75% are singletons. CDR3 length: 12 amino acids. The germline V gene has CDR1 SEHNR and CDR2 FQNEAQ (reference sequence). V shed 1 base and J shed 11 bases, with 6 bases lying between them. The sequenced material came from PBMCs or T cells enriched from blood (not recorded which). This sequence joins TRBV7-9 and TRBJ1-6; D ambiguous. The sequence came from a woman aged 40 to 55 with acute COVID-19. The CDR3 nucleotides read TGTGCCAGCAGCTTAGATGGGCCACCCCTCCACTTT. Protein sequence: CASSLDGPPLHF. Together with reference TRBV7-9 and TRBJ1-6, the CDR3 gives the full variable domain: DTGVSQNPRHKITKRGQNVTFRCDPISEHNRLYWYRQTLGQGPEFLTYFQNEAQLEKSRLLSDRFSAERPKGSFSTLEIQRTEQGDSAMYLCASSLDGPPLHFGNGTRLTVT.